These 32 T cell receptor beta chains were all obtained from the same sample, sequenced in a study of T-cell memory formation after mild COVID-19. TCRdb reprocessed the 5' RACE reads with MiXCR, giving one entry per CDR3 protein. The data contain around 300,000 distinct CDR3 sequences, roughly an eighth of them seen just once; the ten biggest clones take up approximately 22%. Sequencing was carried out using PBMCs or a T cell subset sorted from them (not recorded which). Receptors were obtained from a man aged 18 to 30 who had mild COVID-19 (a few samples of this study predate the infection). Cell type and time point are not known.

The CDR3 nucleotides are TGTGCCAGCAGTGAAGAGGGGTCCTACAATGAGCAGTTCTTC. This translates into CASSEEGSYNEQFF. The genes are TRBV2 and TRBJ2-1; tentative D call: TRBD1 (5 bases). Trimming left V 1 base short and J 1 base short, with 5 bases between. The CDR3 runs 14 residues. The germline V gene encodes CDR1 SNHLY and CDR2 FYNNEI.

This clonotype was detected only a few times. The V gene is TRBV7-7, the J gene TRBJ2-3; 7 bases line up with TRBD2. CDR3 length: 14 amino acids. Germline lookup yields CDR1 SSHAT and CDR2 FNYEAQ (reference sequence). J gave up 6 bases and V 5 bases, and 8 bases lay outside the gene matches. The CDR3 DNA is TGTGCCAGCAGCCCAGCGGGGCTCACCGATACGCAGTATTTT. Translated: CASSPAGLTDTQYF.

The chain is built from TRBV7-3 and TRBJ2-3; D possibly uses TRBD1 or TRBD2 (6 bases each). CDR1 and CDR2 (germline): SGHTA, FQGTGA. The CDR3 is made up of 15 amino acids. Deletions cut 1 base from V and 4 bases from J, with 12 bases between. CDR3 nucleotide sequence: TGTGCCAGCAGCTTAATGGGGGGCGCCGCAGATACGCAGTATTTT. This gives the protein CASSLMGGAADTQYF.

The V and J genes are TRBV5-1 and TRBJ1-1; a possible D gene is TRBD1 (5 bases). V was pared by 0 bases and J by 7 bases, with 10 bases between. The germline CDR1 and CDR2 sequences are SGHRS and YFSETQ. The CDR3 loop spans 13 amino acids. The CDR3 loop reads CASSLVRTSEAFF. CDR3 DNA: TGCGCCAGCAGCTTGGTTCGGACAAGTGAAGCTTTCTTT. Supplemented by reference TRBV5-1 and TRBJ1-1, the full variable domain reads KAGVTQTPRYLIKTRGQQVTLSCSPISGHRSVSWYQQTPGQGLQFLFEYFSETQRNKGNFPGRFSGRQFSNSRSEMNVSTLELGDSALYLCASSLVRTSEAFFGQGTRLTVV.

This chain joins TRBV20-1 and TRBJ1-2; D might be TRBD1 (6 bases). V was pared by 2 bases and J by 6 bases, with 13 bases between. The CDR3 has 13 residues. Germline assignment: CDR1 DFQATT and CDR2 SNEGSKA (reference sequence). DNA of the CDR3: TGCAGTGCTAGACCAGGGGTGACGAATGGCTACACCTTC. As protein: CSARPGVTNGYTF.

The chain has TRBV6-5 and TRBJ2-2; D call uncertain. V lost 2 bases, J lost 2 bases, and 9 bases lay in between. This CDR3 spans 15 amino acids. Germline CDR1 and CDR2: MNHEY and SVGAGI. In DNA form, the CDR3 reads TGTGCCAGCAGTTACCAACACCTAAACACCGGGGAGCTGTTTTTT. Translating it yields CASSYQHLNTGELFF.

This clonotype was seen only once. V is TRBV7-9 and J is TRBJ1-1; 11 nucleotides match TRBD1. Germline CDR1 SEHNR, CDR2 FQNEAQ (reference sequence). The CDR3 extends over 13 amino acids. The J segment lost 4 bases and the V segment lost 11 bases, leaving 6 bases of the junction unmatched. The CDR3 DNA follows: TGTGCCGGGGACAGGGGGGTGGGCACTGAAGCTTTCTTT. Its translation is CAGDRGVGTEAFF.

This clonotype was picked up a small number of times. The chain combines TRBV7-2 with TRBJ2-1; unclear D gene. Germline CDR1 reads SGHTA; CDR2 reads FQGNSA. The CDR3 contains 13 residues. Trimming took 2 bases from V and 6 from J, leaving 8 bases between them. The CDR3 bases are TGTGCCAGCAGCTTACATGGTCCCAATGAGCAGTTCTTC. This sequence encodes CASSLHGPNEQFF.

This clonotype has just a few counts. The rearrangement links TRBV6-6 to TRBJ2-1; D perhaps matches TRBD2 (5 bases). Trimming took off 4 bases at V and 5 bases at J, with 12 bases between the two ends. The length of the CDR3 is 14 residues. The germline CDR1 and CDR2 sequences are MNHNY and SVGAGI (reference sequence). In DNA form, the CDR3 reads TGTGCCAGCAGTTCGGGGTTCGGAAACAATGAGCAGTTCTTC. Translated: CASSSGFGNNEQFF.

V gene TRBV5-1 combines with J gene TRBJ2-7; weak D call: TRBD2 (6 bases). Germline CDR1 SGHRS, CDR2 YFSETQ. The CDR3 runs to 13 residues. Deletions cut 4 bases from V and 6 bases from J, with 14 bases between. The CDR3 protein is CASSRSQEGEQYF. In DNA, the CDR3 is TGCGCCAGCAGCCGTAGTCAGGAGGGCGAGCAGTACTTC.

This clonotype was seen a few times. The chain combines TRBV24-1 with TRBJ2-2; 7 bases line up with TRBD1. The trim removed 9 bases at V and 3 bases at J, leaving 3 bases unmatched. Per germline, CDR1 KGHDR and CDR2 SFDVKD. The CDR3 has 13 amino acids. CDR3 nucleotide sequence: TGTGCCACCGGGGACAGACACACCGGGGAGCTGTTTTTT. This codes for CATGDRHTGELFF.

This clonotype has at least ten counts. The V and J genes are TRBV10-3 and TRBJ1-2; D unresolved. CDR1 is ENHRY, CDR2 SYGVKD, per germline. This CDR3 is built from 15 residues. The V end lost 4 bases, the J end lost 0 bases, and 12 bases lay between the germline ends. In nucleotides, the CDR3 is TGTGCCATCAGTGTGCCCGAGCCTCCTAACTATGGCTACACCTTC. It translates to CAISVPEPPNYGYTF.

V usage is TRBV11-2 and J usage is TRBJ2-1, with D possibly matching TRBD2 (6 bases). Trimming took off 5 bases at V and 2 bases at J, with 16 bases between the two ends. The CDR3 is 16 residues long. Germline CDR1 and CDR2: SGHAT and FQNNGV. The CDR3 sequence: CASSPRGAFTYNEQFF. The CDR3 DNA is TGTGCCAGCAGCCCCCGCGGGGCCTTTACCTACAATGAGCAGTTCTTC.

This clonotype was recorded a few times. The rearrangement joins TRBV5-5 to TRBJ1-5; 8 bases line up with TRBD1. CDR3 length: 15 amino acids. Trimming removed 3 bases from V and 7 bases from J; junction bases left unmatched: 9. Germline lookup yields CDR1 SGHKS and CDR2 YYEKEE (reference sequence). This chain's CDR3 is CASSSSQGARQPQHF. The CDR3 DNA is TGTGCCAGCAGCTCTAGCCAGGGGGCCAGGCAGCCCCAGCATTTT.

The rearrangement links TRBV7-9 to TRBJ2-2; 12 bases fit TRBD2. The CDR3 is made up of 16 amino acids. Germline CDR1 is SEHNR and CDR2 is FQNEAQ (reference sequence). Trimming at V came to 2 bases and at J to 6 bases, leaving 4 bases not matched to a gene. The CDR3, as DNA: TGTGCCAGCAGCTTAATCGGACTAGCGGGGTCCGGGGAGCTGTTTTTT. Protein: CASSLIGLAGSGELFF.

This chain joins TRBV12-3 or TRBV12-4 and TRBJ1-2; D is undetermined. V lost 1 base, J lost 7 bases, and 7 bases lay in between. The CDR3 contains 12 residues. The CDR3 sequence is CASSLGPVGYTF. The CDR3 nucleotides read TGTGCCAGCAGTTTAGGTCCAGTTGGCTACACCTTC.

This clonotype has just a few counts. This chain connects TRBV7-2 to TRBJ2-3; 7 nucleotides align to TRBD1. The germline gives CDR1 SGHTA, CDR2 FQGNSA. The CDR3 is 15 amino acids. With V trimmed by 10 bases and J by 2 bases, 12 bases remained unmatched. CDR3 residues: CATTPNGQVTDTQYF. The CDR3 DNA is TGTGCCACCACCCCGAACGGACAGGTCACAGATACGCAGTATTTT. Combining the CDR3 with reference TRBV7-2 and TRBJ2-3 gives the whole variable domain GAGVSQSPSNKVTEKGKDVELRCDPISGHTALYWYRQSLGQGLEFLIYFQGNSAPDKSGLPSDRFSAERTGGSVSTLTIQRTQQEDSAVYLCATTPNGQVTDTQYFGPGTRLTVL.

The CDR3 loop reads CASSVQFMMNTEAFF. As DNA, the CDR3 is TGTGCCAGCAGCGTACAGTTTATGATGAACACTGAAGCTTTCTTT. The chain has TRBV2 and TRBJ1-1; no definite D call. V lost 6 bases, J lost 0 bases, and 14 bases lay in between. This CDR3 is 15 amino acids long. Per the germline V gene, CDR1 is SNHLY and CDR2 is FYNNEI.

Only a few counts were recorded for this clonotype. This sequence joins TRBV29-1 and TRBJ1-5; D might be TRBD1 (6 bases). Germline lookup yields CDR1 SQVTM and CDR2 ANQGSEA. V was trimmed by 7 bases and J by 3 bases, leaving 13 bases between them. The CDR3 consists of 13 residues. The CDR3 spells CSALWDNNQPQHF. CDR3 DNA sequence: TGCAGCGCTCTGTGGGACAACAATCAGCCCCAGCATTTT.

The chain is built from TRBV3-1 and TRBJ1-4; 8 nucleotides agree with TRBD1. Germline lookup yields CDR1 LGHDT and CDR2 YNNKEL (reference sequence). This CDR3 is built from 19 residues. V lost 4 bases to trimming and J lost 2 bases; unmatched junction nucleotides: 15. CDR3 nucleotide sequence: TGTGCCAGCAGCCCCGGCTTTACAGGGGGGCGTGGGACTAATGAAAAACTGTTTTTT. It translates to CASSPGFTGGRGTNEKLFF. Filled out from reference TRBV3-1 and TRBJ1-4, the complete variable domain reads DTAVSQTPKYLVTQMGNDKSIKCEQNLGHDTMYWYKQDSKKFLKIMFSYNNKELIINETVPNRFSPKSPDKAHLNLHINSLELGDSAVYFCASSPGFTGGRGTNEKLFFGSGTQLSVL.

V gene TRBV12-3 or TRBV12-4 combines with J gene TRBJ2-3; 7 bases are a match to TRBD2. The V and J ends lost 8 bases and 1 base, in that order; junction bases with no gene match: 18. The CDR3 runs to 18 residues. CDR3 bases: TGTGCCAGCGCCGCGGGGGTTCGGCTCAAAATCCGCACAGATACGCAGTATTTT. Its translation: CASAAGVRLKIRTDTQYF.

The V call is TRBV5-1, the J call TRBJ1-3, with a weak D call TRBD1 (5 bases). With 1 base removed from V and 8 bases from J, the gap between germline ends came to 10 bases. CDR3 size: 13 residues. Looked up from germline, CDR1 is SGHRS and CDR2 is YFSETQ. CDR3 residues: CASSLSGLDTIYF. Here the CDR3 DNA reads TGCGCCAGCAGCTTGTCAGGGTTAGACACCATATATTTT.

The CDR3 DNA reads as TGTGCCAGCTCACCACCCCCCGGGACAGGGGGTAATGAAAAACTGTTTTTT. Translating gives CASSPPPGTGGNEKLFF. V gene TRBV18 combines with J gene TRBJ1-4, with 11 positions matching TRBD1. This CDR3 contains 17 residues. Germline trimming cut 0 bases from V and 4 bases from J; bases unmatched to any gene: 4. Germline values: CDR1 KGHSH, CDR2 LQKENI.

This clonotype has a handful of counts. This sequence joins TRBV5-6 and TRBJ2-3; D is uncertain. In germline, CDR1 is SGHDT, CDR2 YYEEEE. The CDR3 is 13 amino acids. V was pared by 2 bases and J by 2 bases, with 6 bases between. The CDR3 nucleotides read TGTGCCAGCAGCTTAGACATCACAGATACGCAGTATTTT. The encoded protein is CASSLDITDTQYF.

The table lists this clonotype with many counts. J is TRBJ2-7 and V is TRBV7-8, with a tentative D call TRBD2 (5 bases). The CDR3 runs 14 residues. Trimming stripped 5 bases from V and 7 bases from J, with 18 bases between. Germline loops: CDR1 SGHVS, CDR2 FQNEAQ. This CDR3 reads CASSLTAASREQYV. The DNA for the CDR3 is TGTGCCAGCAGCCTCACAGCGGCTAGTCGGGAGCAGTACGTC.

The table lists this clonotype with a few counts. J is TRBJ2-7 and V is TRBV7-8; no clear D gene. Looked up from germline, CDR1 is SGHVS and CDR2 is FQNEAQ. Trimming removed 3 bases from V and 4 bases from J, with 10 bases in between. The CDR3 length is 13 residues. CDR3 nucleotides: TGTGCCAGCAGCTTGGGCATTTTATACGAGCAGTACTTC. Its protein product is CASSLGILYEQYF.

This chain joins TRBV29-1 and TRBJ2-2; a possible D gene is TRBD2 (5 bases). This CDR3 has 12 amino acids. Per germline, CDR1 SQVTM and CDR2 ANQGSEA. The ends were cut back, 6 bases at V and 7 bases at J, with 12 bases in the middle. The CDR3 DNA is TGCAGCGTGAAGATCGGGGACGGGGAGCTGTTTTTT. This translates into CSVKIGDGELFF.

This clonotype has at least ten counts. The chain employs TRBV7-2 and TRBJ2-3; D unresolved. The CDR3 is 12 residues long. CDR1 is SGHTA and CDR2 is FQGNSA in the germline V gene. Trimming shortened V by 2 bases and J by 1 base, and 1 base separated the two germline ends. The DNA of the CDR3 is TGTGCCAGCAGCTTACGCACAGATACGCAGTATTTT. It translates to CASSLRTDTQYF.

This chain links TRBV29-1 with TRBJ2-3; D uncertain. The V end was cut by 3 bases, the J end by 2 bases, with 9 bases between. Germline V gives CDR1 SQVTM, CDR2 ANQGSEA. The CDR3 totals 13 residues. The CDR3 is CSVEATATDTQYF. The CDR3 DNA sequence: TGCAGCGTTGAGGCAACGGCCACAGATACGCAGTATTTT.

The V and J genes are TRBV4-3 and TRBJ1-3, with a weak D call TRBD1 (5 bases). The germline CDR1 and CDR2 sequences are LGHNA and YSLEER. This CDR3 has 14 residues. Trimming took 1 base from V and 2 from J, leaving 6 bases between them. The DNA for the CDR3 is TGCGCCAGCAGCCAAGGCAGGGCTGGAAACACCATATATTTT. This gives the protein CASSQGRAGNTIYF.

This clonotype was detected only a few times. The chain is built from TRBV6-6 and TRBJ2-5; D call uncertain. Trimming shortened V by 5 bases and J by 1 base, and 14 bases separated the two germline ends. This CDR3 is built from 15 residues. Germline CDR1 is MNHNY and CDR2 is SVGAGI (reference sequence). In DNA, the CDR3 is TGTGCCAGCAGTCCCCTTCGACGATTCCAAGAGACCCAGTACTTC. The encoded protein is CASSPLRRFQETQYF.

There are a few counts of this clonotype. J is TRBJ2-3 and V is TRBV7-2; D not resolved. This CDR3 is built from 13 residues. The ends were cut back, 4 bases at V and 4 bases at J, with 9 bases in the middle. CDR1 SGHTA and CDR2 FQGNSA come from the germline V gene. CDR3 sequence: CASSWKGSDTQYF. In DNA form, the CDR3 reads TGTGCCAGCAGCTGGAAGGGTTCAGATACGCAGTATTTT. The entire variable domain, with the rest obtained from reference TRBV7-2 and TRBJ2-3, is as follows: GAGVSQSPSNKVTEKGKDVELRCDPISGHTALYWYRQSLGQGLEFLIYFQGNSAPDKSGLPSDRFSAERTGGSVSTLTIQRTQQEDSAVYLCASSWKGSDTQYFGPGTRLTVL.